The TCR beta chain under discussion was sequenced for a study of follicular helper T cells after annual influenza vaccination. Study-level information: After each seasonal flu vaccination, blood came on days 0, 7 and 28. Some donors were sampled over the 2013-2014, 2014-2015 and 2015-2016 vaccinations.

Method: immunoSEQ multiplex PCR; TCRdb's copy keeps in-frame clones and lacks some. The data hold 900 to 1,400 clones, with around 80% observed a single time. Time point indicated: 2015-2016 season, 7 days after influenza vaccination. Between roughly 35 and 100 mL of blood was drawn per time point. Material: CXCR5+ CD38+ circulating T follicular helper cells from blood, obtained 7 days after influenza vaccination. Subset defined: circulating Tfh, non-naive CD4+CXCR5+PD-1+ (ICOS+CD38+ or ICOS-CD38-). The TCR sequence derives from an adult who received the influenza vaccine.

Written as DNA, the CDR3 is TGTGCCAGCAGCTCGACAGGGGATAATCGCTATGGCTACACCTTC. Amino acid sequence: CASSSTGDNRYGYTF. The chain is built from TRBV28 and TRBJ1-2; TRBD1 matches at 8 bases. The CDR3 sequence is 15 residues long. Germline-derived CDR1 and CDR2 are MDHEN and SYDVKM. The ends lost 6 bases at V and 4 bases at J; junction bases unmatched: 10.